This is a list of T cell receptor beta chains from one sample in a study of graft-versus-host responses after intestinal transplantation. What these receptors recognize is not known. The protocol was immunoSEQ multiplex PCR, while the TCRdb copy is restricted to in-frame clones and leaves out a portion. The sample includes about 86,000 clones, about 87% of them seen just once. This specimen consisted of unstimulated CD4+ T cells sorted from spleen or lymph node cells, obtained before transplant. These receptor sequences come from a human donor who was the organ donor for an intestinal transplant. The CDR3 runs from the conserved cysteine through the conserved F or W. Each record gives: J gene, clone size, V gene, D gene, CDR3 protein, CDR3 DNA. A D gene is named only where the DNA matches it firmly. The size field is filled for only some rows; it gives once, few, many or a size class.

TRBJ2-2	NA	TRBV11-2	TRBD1	CASSRRTGGPYTGELFF	TGTGCCAGCAGCCGCCGGACAGGGGGACCTTACACCGGGGAGCTGTTTTTT
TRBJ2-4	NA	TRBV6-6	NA	CASSYFQGGAKNIQYF	TGTGCCAGCAGTTACTTCCAGGGTGGAGCCAAAAACATTCAGTACTTC
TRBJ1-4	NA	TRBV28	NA	CASSGGQNEKLFF	TGTGCCAGCAGCGGGGGGCAGAATGAAAAACTGTTTTTT
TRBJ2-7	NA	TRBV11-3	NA	CASSLAQYEQYF	TGTGCCAGCAGCTTAGCACAGTACGAGCAGTACTTC
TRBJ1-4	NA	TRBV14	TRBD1	CASSPTGGSTNEKLFF	TGTGCCAGCAGCCCAACAGGGGGTTCGACTAATGAAAAACTGTTTTTT
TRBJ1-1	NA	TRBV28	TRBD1	CASSLDRLKWAFF	TGTGCCAGCAGTCTGGACAGGCTTAAATGGGCTTTCTTT
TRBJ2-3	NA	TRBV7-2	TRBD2	CASRGRLAGIDTQYF	TGTGCCAGCAGAGGGCGACTAGCGGGAATAGATACGCAGTATTTT
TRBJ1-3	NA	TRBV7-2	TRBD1	CASSLGATGAGNTIYF	TGTGCCAGCAGCTTAGGGGCGACAGGGGCCGGAAACACCATATATTTT
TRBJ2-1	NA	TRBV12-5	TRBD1	CASGLVRITGTVGRNEQFF	TGTGCTAGTGGTTTGGTACGGATTACCGGGACAGTGGGCCGCAATGAGCAGTTCTTC
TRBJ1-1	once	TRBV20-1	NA	CSAKRSTEAFF	TGCAGTGCGAAGCGTAGCACTGAAGCTTTCTTT
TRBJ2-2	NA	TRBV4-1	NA	CASSQDSKRFLTGELFF	TGCGCCAGCAGCCAAGACTCAAAGCGTTTCCTCACCGGGGAGCTGTTTTTT
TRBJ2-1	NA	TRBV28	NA	CASQTGFSYNEQFF	TGTGCCTCCCAGACAGGATTTTCTTACAATGAGCAGTTCTTC
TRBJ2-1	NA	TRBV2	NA	CASSVGADSSYNEQFF	TGTGCCAGCAGTGTAGGAGCGGACAGCTCCTACAATGAGCAGTTCTTC
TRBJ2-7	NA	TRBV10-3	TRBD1	CATLGTGRSGQYF	TGTGCCACCCTGGGGACAGGACGTTCGGGGCAGTACTTC
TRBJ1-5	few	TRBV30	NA	CAWSNPGQFNQPQHF	TGTGCCTGGAGTAACCCCGGACAGTTCAATCAGCCCCAGCATTTT
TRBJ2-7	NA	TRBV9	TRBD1	CASSVGGTGTGRYEQYF	TGTGCCAGCAGCGTAGGGGGGACCGGGACAGGCCGATACGAGCAGTACTTC
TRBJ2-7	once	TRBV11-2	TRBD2	CASSLTSGGYEQYF	TGTGCCAGCAGCTTAACTAGCGGGGGCTACGAGCAGTACTTC
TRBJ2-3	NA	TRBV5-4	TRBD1	CASSGMRQGGNTQYF	TGTGCCAGCAGCGGGATGAGACAGGGGGGAAATACGCAGTATTTT
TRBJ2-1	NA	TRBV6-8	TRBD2	CASSWGLAGGGSYNEQFF	TGTGCCAGCAGTTGGGGACTAGCGGGGGGCGGCTCCTACAATGAGCAGTTCTTC
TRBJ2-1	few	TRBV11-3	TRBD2	CASSLDGTSGGLYNEQFF	TGTGCCAGCAGCTTAGACGGAACTAGCGGGGGGCTCTACAATGAGCAGTTCTTC
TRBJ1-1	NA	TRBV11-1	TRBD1	CASSRGQLLNTEAFF	TGTGCCAGCAGCCGGGGACAGTTGTTGAACACTGAAGCTTTCTTT
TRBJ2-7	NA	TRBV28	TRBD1	CASKKGTGNHEQYF	TGTGCCAGCAAGAAAGGGACAGGGAACCACGAGCAGTACTTC
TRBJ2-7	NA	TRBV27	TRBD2	CASRKNRGGYEQYF	TGTGCCAGCAGAAAGAACCGGGGGGGTTACGAGCAGTACTTC
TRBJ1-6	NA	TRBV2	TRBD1	CASSVGDRGNSPLHF	TGTGCCAGCAGTGTAGGGGACAGGGGTAATTCACCCCTCCACTTT
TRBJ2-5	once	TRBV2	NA	CATTADYQETQYF	TGTGCCACTACGGCGGACTACCAAGAGACCCAGTACTTC
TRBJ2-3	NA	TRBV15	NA	CATSGGYPGISPDTQYF	TGTGCCACCAGCGGAGGGTACCCAGGGATTAGCCCAGATACGCAGTATTTT
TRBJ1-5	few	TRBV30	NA	CAWSVQGNQPQHF	TGTGCCTGGAGTGTACAGGGCAATCAGCCCCAGCATTTT
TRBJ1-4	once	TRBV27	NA	CASSFQAFNEKLFF	TGTGCCAGCAGTTTTCAGGCCTTCAATGAAAAACTGTTTTTT
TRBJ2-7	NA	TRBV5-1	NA	CASSWTGTLGFYEQYF	TGCGCCAGCAGTTGGACCGGGACATTAGGCTTCTACGAGCAGTACTTC
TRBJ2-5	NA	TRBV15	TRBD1	CATSPGQAAGQETQYF	TGTGCCACCAGCCCTGGACAGGCCGCGGGCCAAGAGACCCAGTACTTC
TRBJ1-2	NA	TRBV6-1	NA	CASSARGGNAKTF	TGTGCCAGCAGTGCCCGGGGCGGGAACGCGAAGACCTTC
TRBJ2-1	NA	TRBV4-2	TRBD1	CASSLRDRGGNEQFF	TGTGCCAGCAGCCTCCGGGACAGGGGAGGAAATGAGCAGTTCTTC
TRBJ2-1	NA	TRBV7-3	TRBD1	CASSLGTDNEQFF	TGTGCCAGCAGCTTGGGGACAGACAATGAGCAGTTCTTC
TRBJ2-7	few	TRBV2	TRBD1	CASSEGQGAGEQYF	TGTGCCAGCAGCGAGGGACAGGGGGCGGGCGAGCAGTACTTC
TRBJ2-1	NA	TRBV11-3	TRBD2	CASSLGLAGRDEQFF	TGTGCCAGCAGCCTTGGACTAGCGGGACGGGATGAGCAGTTCTTC
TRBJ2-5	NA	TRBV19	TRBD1	CASSAGTGGKETQYF	TGTGCCAGTAGTGCCGGGACAGGGGGAAAAGAGACCCAGTACTTC
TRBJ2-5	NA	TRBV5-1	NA	CASSFRRQETQYF	TGCGCCAGCAGCTTTCGTCGGCAAGAGACCCAGTACTTC
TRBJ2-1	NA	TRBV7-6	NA	CASSLDLSGSSYNEQFF	TGTGCCAGCAGCTTAGACTTGTCCGGGAGCTCCTACAATGAGCAGTTCTTC
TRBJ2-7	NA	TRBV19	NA	CAPKEVKSYEQYF	TGTGCCCCCAAGGAGGTAAAATCCTACGAGCAGTACTTC
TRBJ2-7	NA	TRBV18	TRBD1	CASSWDSLGEQYF	TGTGCCAGCTCATGGGACAGCCTGGGCGAGCAGTACTTC
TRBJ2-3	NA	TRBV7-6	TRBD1	CASSPSGTGTDTQYF	TGTGCCAGCAGCCCATCCGGGACAGGGACAGATACGCAGTATTTT
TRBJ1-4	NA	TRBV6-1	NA	CASSEETAINEKLFF	TGTGCCAGCAGTGAGGAGACAGCGATTAATGAAAAACTGTTTTTT
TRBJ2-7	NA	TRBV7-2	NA	CASSLGRLPGQYF	TGTGCCAGCAGCTTAGGTCGGCTTCCAGGGCAGTACTTC
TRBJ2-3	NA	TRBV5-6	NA	CASSFFGASGTDTQYF	TGTGCCAGCAGCTTCTTTGGGGCTAGCGGCACAGATACGCAGTATTTT
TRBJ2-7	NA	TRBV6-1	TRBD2	CASRGGTSSFFEQYF	TGTGCCAGCAGAGGAGGGACTAGCTCCTTCTTCGAGCAGTACTTC
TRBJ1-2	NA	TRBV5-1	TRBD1	CASSLPRTGLNYGYTF	TGCGCCAGCAGCTTGCCGAGGACAGGCCTCAACTATGGCTACACCTTC
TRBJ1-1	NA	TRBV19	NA	CASREGLNTEAFF	TGTGCCAGTAGGGAGGGCCTGAACACTGAAGCTTTCTTT
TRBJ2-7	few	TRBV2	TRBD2	CASSSLAVSYEQYF	TGTGCCAGCAGTTCTCTAGCGGTCTCCTACGAGCAGTACTTC
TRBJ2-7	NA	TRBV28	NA	CASSLGAAREQYF	TGTGCCAGCAGCCTTGGAGCAGCGAGGGAGCAGTACTTC
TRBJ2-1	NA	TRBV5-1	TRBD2	CASSPSSGGANEQFF	TGCGCCAGCAGCCCGTCTAGCGGGGGGGCGAATGAGCAGTTCTTC
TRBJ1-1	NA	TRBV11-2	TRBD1	CASSLTDRGRGNTEAFF	TGTGCCAGCAGCTTGACGGACAGGGGGCGAGGGAACACTGAAGCTTTCTTT
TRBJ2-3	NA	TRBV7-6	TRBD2	CASSLSGGANTDTQYF	TGTGCCAGCAGCCTTAGCGGGGGGGCAAACACAGATACGCAGTATTTT
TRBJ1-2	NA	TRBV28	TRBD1	CASSPGQGAQGYTF	TGTGCCAGCAGCCCGGGACAGGGGGCGCAAGGCTACACCTTC
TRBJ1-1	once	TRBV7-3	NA	CASSTNRESTEAFF	TGTGCCAGCAGTACAAACAGGGAGAGCACTGAAGCTTTCTTT
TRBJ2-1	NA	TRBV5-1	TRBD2	CASTAGVGSIEQFF	TGCGCCAGCACCGCGGGAGTGGGTTCTATTGAGCAGTTCTTC
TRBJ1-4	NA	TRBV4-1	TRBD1	CASSQLQGARSKLFF	TGCGCCAGCAGCCAACTACAGGGGGCGCGTTCAAAACTGTTTTTT
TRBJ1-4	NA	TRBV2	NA	CAGGPVATNEKLFF	TGTGCCGGCGGGCCCGTTGCAACTAATGAAAAACTGTTTTTT
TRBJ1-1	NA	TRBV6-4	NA	CASAEGPNTEAFF	TGTGCCAGCGCGGAGGGGCCGAACACTGAAGCTTTCTTT
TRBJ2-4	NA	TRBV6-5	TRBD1	CASSNRGAKNIQYF	TGTGCCAGCAGTAACAGGGGAGCCAAAAACATTCAGTACTTC
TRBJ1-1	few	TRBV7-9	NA	CATGRGGNTEAFF	TGTGCCACAGGCCGGGGGGGGAACACTGAAGCTTTCTTT